This T cell receptor (beta chain) came from a study of cytomegalovirus exposure and HLA in healthy donors (dated by TCRdb to 2015 to 2018). Context from the whole study: An earlier analysis of approximately 640 of the donors reported about 290 Gb of sequence data and 100 million to 130 million unique TCR beta sequences from about 179 million T cells. Roughly 300 gigabases of sequencing data and 70 million to 100 million unique TCR sequences made up an early release that covered 500 to 650 HLA-typed donors. Among the approximately 400 genotyped donors, around 81% belonged to the genetic ancestry cluster associated with self-reported Caucasian donors. The aim of the study was to test whether cataloging public T cell receptors could identify signatures of past pathogen exposure. The study used immunosequencing to profile the T cell repertoires of approximately 640 subjects and linked those repertoires to cytomegalovirus serostatus. Besides the first cohort of around 700 subjects, a separate validation cohort made up of about 120 different subjects was used. The study combined high-throughput TCR immunosequencing, statistical association of individual TCRs with disease status, and machine learning to predict cytomegalovirus infection status. A later analysis re-analyzed previously published TCR beta repertoires from roughly 690 donors and added high-resolution HLA genotyping to study TCR occurrence patterns. The later analysis used no new phenotypic data to find candidate immune exposures, relying instead on TCR beta sequences and their occurrence across donors. An earlier analysis of several hundred of the donors applied high-throughput TCR beta sequencing to assess whether each TCR beta V gene segment acted as functional or pseudogenic. Donor age, sex, ethnicity and CMV serostatus were collected together with the repertoire data. Genome-wide SNP genotypes for about three fifths of the roughly 670 donors were used in a later genetic analysis, which treated that subset as a discovery cohort. Every discovery cohort repertoire had been produced on one sequencing platform. HLA typing covered class I and class II loci at four-digit resolution. Typing coverage differed by locus: A, B, C, DRB1 and DQB1 were typed in about 629-630 donors, DQA1 in about 500, DPA1 in roughly 590, and DPB1 in just under 490. Four to six DR-DQ haplotypes were handled as single units for association and clustering, since linkage in the cohort was strong. Among 350 to 400 genotyped donors of the cohort, an average of about 240,000 unique TCR beta nucleotide sequences were sequenced per donor, roughly 20% of them non-productive. The investigation overall reported the following: A later analysis found that most CMV-associated TCR beta chains appeared HLA-restricted, with HLA associations seemingly driven largely by CMV exposure. A later analysis found that TCR association rates varied across HLA loci, with DRB1 alleles showing the most associated TCRs and HLA-C alleles the fewest. In vitro tests confirmed that a few of the cytomegalovirus-associated TCR beta chains recognize cytomegalovirus antigens. A further reported finding was that TCR beta sequences accurately predicted the HLA-A and HLA-B alleles for most subjects in the first cohort. Correlated functional status among segregating V segments might reflect linkage disequilibrium, but an unknown experimental factor could not be ruled out. Some 16 rarely observed V segments, including chromosome 9 orphons, were excluded from the earlier analysis of a few hundred of the donors because counts were too low. An association between a missense DCLRE1C variant and V-gene and J-gene trimming of TCR beta chains was found in a later genetic analysis and replicated in an independent cohort. In the study, about 150 TCR beta chains were listed as associated with cytomegalovirus. At a false discovery rate of 0.05, a later analysis linked 16,951 TCR beta sequences to specific HLA alleles. The only immune exposure information available for the cohort was CMV serostatus. Because HLA typing was unavailable for some donors at each locus, only the typed subset was used in association tests. In this cohort, only TCR beta chains were sequenced, and detectable features were limited by the absence of alpha or paired-chain data. The classifier was reported to diagnose cytomegalovirus status with high specificity and sensitivity in both the original and validation cohorts. A cluster of highly shared sequence variants was judged likely to be a technical artifact of the sequencing pipeline. Sequencing depth was assumed to be roughly uniform across donors in the presence/absence analyses, though that assumption may not hold. A later analysis reported that several top co-occurrence clusters appeared linked to parvovirus B19, influenza, CMV and Epstein-Barr virus. Strong co-occurrence of HLA alleles, especially DR and DQ, made assigning TCR associations to individual alleles difficult. Across donors, most TCR sequences were observed very rarely, whereas some public TCRs were present in many individuals. The 87-base-pair reads could not distinguish some IMGT-functional V segments, including TRBV6-2 and TRBV6-3, so those segments were excluded. According to a later genetic analysis, donors in an Asian-associated ancestry cluster had fewer N-insertions in productive TCRs than the approximately 650-donor mean. According to the authors, the approach could potentially be generalized to other disease states and immunological phenotypes. In an earlier analysis of about 600 of the donors, most TCR beta V segments appeared in productive rearrangements about 87% or about 30% of the time, broadly matching IMGT annotations. A later analysis found that HLA-associated TCR beta chains were more clonally expanded and had lower generation probabilities than equally common non-associated chains.

The CDR3 measures 15 amino acids from cysteine to phenylalanine. Only CDR3 DNA remains: 45 bases, in frame from the first base. The germline V gene encodes CDR1 MNHEY and CDR2 SVGAGI. Unmatched junction bases come to 3, with V trimmed by 0 bases and J by 7 bases. Libraries were built with the immunoSEQ multiplex PCR assay. For the multiplex PCR, a mixture combining 60 forward primers for TCR Vbeta segments and 13 reverse primers for TCR Jbeta segments was used. The CDR3 region of rearranged TCR beta genes was amplified from genomic DNA by a multiplex PCR assay. The Illumina HiSeq System was used to sequence the amplified TCR beta libraries as 87-base-pair reads. In the authors' own workflow: Across the roughly 600 repertoires, a later analysis counted roughly 84 million unique TCR beta chains, around 11 million of which were shared by at least two donors. Raw reads were error-corrected and collapsed into unique sequences with a nearest-neighbor algorithm that merged closely related sequences to remove PCR and sequencing errors. V, D and J gene segments were assigned by aligning CDR3 sequences to IMGT reference sequences. For a sequence to be retained, a match of at least six nucleotides to both a V gene segment and a J gene segment was required. A rearrangement counted as productive if the CDR3 had no stop codons and remained in frame with V and J, and every other rearrangement counted as non-productive. Following IMGT convention, CDR3 was defined as the stretch from the second conserved V-encoded cysteine up to the conserved J-encoded phenylalanine. Sequences without an unambiguous match to a single V gene segment were excluded from the earlier analysis of about 630 of the donors. An earlier analysis of just under 600 of the donors called V segments functional above 56.7% productive rearrangements and segregating when the between-donor standard deviation exceeded 5%. A statistical classification framework was built to diagnose cytomegalovirus status from the catalog of TCR beta chain sequences. In a later analysis, V and J genes were assigned by comparing TCR nucleotide sequences against IMGT/GENE-DB human TR gene sequences. Using the TCRdist pipeline, a later analysis assigned CDR3 sequences along with most-parsimonious VDJ recombination scenarios. In a later analysis, each TCR beta chain was defined by its CDR3 amino acid sequence together with its V-gene family, and reads lacking a unique V-gene family were excluded. A later analysis removed roughly 590 highly shared, low-generation-probability nucleotide sequences to deal with suspected cross-contamination and a sequencing artifact. For each public chain, a later analysis derived a clonal expansion index from normalized ranks of inferred template counts within each repertoire. Generation probabilities in a later analysis came from a VDJ recombination model fitted to out-of-frame rearrangements, and those results were checked against IGoR. In a later analysis, TCR-TCR, TCR-HLA and TCR-CMV co-occurrence was scored with hypergeometric tests, and a repertoire-size bias correction was applied to TCR pairs. False discovery rates were estimated in a later analysis by permuting HLA or CMV assignments 20 times. In a later analysis, co-occurring TCRs were grouped with DBSCAN, and TCRdist sequence similarity was added when clustering was performed within HLA-allele-positive subsets. Repertoires with fewer than 30,000 or more than 120,000 public chains were left out of co-occurrence clustering, as were a few repertoires with anomalous nucleotide sharing. TCRdb carries this immuneACCESS record with in-frame sequences only. Its versions omit some clonotypes, under half of them owing to an unresolved V gene in the studies checked, with the rest unexplained. Clone size and V and J calls were adopted from that table, with D and trimming inferred from the DNA. Recorded for this sample are about 150,000 clones; 80% of them occurred a single time. The ten biggest clones cover 13% to 15% of the sample.

The cohort consisted of 666 healthy bone marrow donors. At the time of sampling, all cohort members were nominally healthy, though unrecorded immune exposures were likely present. The donor was CMV seronegative and belonged to the group of approximately 320 seronegative cohort members. A peripheral blood sample was collected from each donor, and TCR beta sequencing was performed on peripheral blood mononuclear cells. Genomic DNA was extracted from the blood cell samples with the Qiagen DNeasy Blood Extraction Kit. In regard to this clone: Its antigen target is currently unknown. No clone much larger than this one lies a single base away; base qualities are absent.

Recombination joined TRBV6-5 with TRBJ2-1, with 10 central nucleotides matching TRBD2. The material sequenced was PBMCs. This receptor was taken from a woman in her thirties or forties in good health and CMV-seronegative. The DNA sequence follows: TGTGCCAGCAGTTACTCGGGGACTAGCGCAAATGAGCAGTTCTTC. It translates as CASSYSGTSANEQFF.